One and the same sample provided the 9 T cell receptor beta chains below, sequenced in a study of blood T cell repertoires in COVID-19 (TCRdb year 2020). Library method: the immunoSEQ multiplex PCR assay. In TCRdb, the immuneACCESS table is reduced to in-frame sequences with V and J assigned. These tables do not hold every clone; where another copy was compared, an unresolved V gene accounts for under half, and the others remain unexplained. Across this sample there are 170,000 or so clones, with less than 90% seen only once. The ten largest clones represent 13% to 15% of the sample. The sequencing sample was made of peripheral blood. The receptors derive from a man between 18 and 35 years old with active or convalescent COVID-19.

The chain is built from TRBV5-1 and TRBJ2-5, with D possibly being TRBD1 (6 bases). Trimming removed 4 bases at V and 5 bases at J, with 15 bases between. The V gene's germline CDR1 is SGHRS and CDR2 YFSETQ. CDR3 length: 14 amino acids. DNA for the CDR3: TGCGCCAGCAGCGAACAGGGACCTTCGGAGACCCAGTACTTC. Protein product: CASSEQGPSETQYF.

V usage is TRBV6-1 and J usage is TRBJ1-2, with D perhaps TRBD1 (6 bases). Trimming pared 3 bases from V and 4 bases from J, leaving 12 bases between. The CDR3 loop spans 14 amino acids. Germline values: CDR1 MNHNS, CDR2 SASEGT. For the CDR3, the DNA is TGTGCCAGCAGTGACACAGGGTTTGGCTATGGCTACACCTTC. This translates into CASSDTGFGYGYTF.

This rearrangement joins TRBV7-8 to TRBJ2-1; TRBD2 is a possible D gene (7 bases). Germline V gene data show CDR1 as SGHVS and CDR2 as FQNEAQ. CDR3 length: 20 amino acids. V was clipped by 5 bases and J by 0 bases, with 26 bases between them. The CDR3 region has the DNA TGTGCCAGCAGCCTGCCGTCGGGGCGGGCGGGGGCGTACTCCTACAATGAGCAGTTCTTC. It specifies CASSLPSGRAGAYSYNEQFF.

A single count supports this clone. CDR3 amino acids: CATSRDRRQSPLHF. CDR3 DNA sequence: TGTGCCACCAGCAGAGATAGAAGACAATCACCCCTCCACTTT. The rearrangement uses TRBV15 and TRBJ1-6; D is uncertain. The CDR3 consists of 14 residues. Germline assignment: CDR1 LNHNV and CDR2 YYDKDF (reference sequence). V lost 0 bases to trimming and J lost 10 bases, with 10 bases between them. Supplemented by reference TRBV15 and TRBJ1-6, the full variable domain reads DAMVIQNPRYQVTQFGKPVTLSCSQTLNHNVMYWYQQKSSQAPKLLFHYYDKDFNNEADTPDNFQSRRPNTSFCFLDIRSPGLGDTAMYLCATSRDRRQSPLHFGNGTRLTVT.

This chain uses TRBV5-8 with TRBJ1-2; D may be TRBD1 (6 bases). This CDR3 has 16 amino acids. Trimming removed 4 bases at V and 5 bases at J, with 21 bases between. The germline V gene encodes CDR1 SGHTS and CDR2 YDEGEE. CDR3 nucleotides: TGTGCCAGCAGCGGATTATCGGACAGTTCCTTGTATGGCTACACCTTC. As protein: CASSGLSDSSLYGYTF.

V usage is TRBV28 and J usage is TRBJ1-2; 9 bases map to TRBD1. CDR1 and CDR2 from the germline V gene are MDHEN and SYDVKM. Trimming removed 2 bases from V and 1 base from J; junction bases left unmatched: 5. The CDR3 loop spans 16 amino acids. This chain's CDR3 is CASSLATGGINYGYTF. The CDR3 region has the DNA TGTGCCAGCAGTTTAGCGACAGGGGGAATTAACTATGGCTACACCTTC.

A single count supports this clone. J is TRBJ1-5 and V is TRBV15; possibly TRBD1 for D (5 bases). The CDR3 is made up of 17 amino acids. Germline V gene lookup returns CDR1 LNHNV and CDR2 YYDKDF (reference sequence). V lost 2 bases and J lost 6, with 20 bases in between. DNA of the CDR3: TGTGCCACCAGCAGACGGGTGCCAGGGCGAGATGGTCAGCCCCAGCATTTT. Translated, it gives CATSRRVPGRDGQPQHF.

V is TRBV15 and J is TRBJ2-5; tentative D call: TRBD1 (6 bases). CDR3 size: 15 residues. The germline V gene has CDR1 LNHNV and CDR2 YYDKDF (reference sequence). V was trimmed by 0 bases and J by 4 bases, leaving 12 bases between them. CDR3 amino acids: CATSRETGNGETQYF. The CDR3 nucleotides read TGTGCCACCAGCAGAGAAACAGGGAACGGAGAGACCCAGTACTTC.

This rearrangement joins TRBV11-2 to TRBJ2-1; D might be TRBD1 (7 bases). The CDR3 has 16 amino acids. Germline CDR1 SGHAT, CDR2 FQNNGV. The CDR3 sequence: CASGSLRGQAYNEQFF. The CDR3 nucleotides are TGTGCTAGCGGTTCTCTTAGAGGACAGGCTTACAATGAGCAGTTCTTC.